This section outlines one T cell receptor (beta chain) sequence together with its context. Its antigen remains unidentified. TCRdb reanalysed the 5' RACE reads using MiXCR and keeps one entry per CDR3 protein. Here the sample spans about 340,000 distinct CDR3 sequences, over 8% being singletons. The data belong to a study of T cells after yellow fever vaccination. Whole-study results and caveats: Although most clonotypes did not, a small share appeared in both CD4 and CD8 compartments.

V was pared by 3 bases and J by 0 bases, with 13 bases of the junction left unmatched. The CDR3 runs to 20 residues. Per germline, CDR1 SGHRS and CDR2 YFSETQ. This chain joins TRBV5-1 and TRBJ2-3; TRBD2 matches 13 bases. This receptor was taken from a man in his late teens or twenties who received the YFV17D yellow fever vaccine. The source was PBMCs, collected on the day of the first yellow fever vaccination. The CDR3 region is CASSSAQTSGGPGSTDTQYF. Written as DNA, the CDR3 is TGCGCCAGCAGCTCAGCCCAGACTAGCGGGGGGCCGGGGAGCACAGATACGCAGTATTTT.